This T cell receptor (beta chain) was found in a study of T cell responses to AZD1222 COVID-19 vaccine. CDR1 is SGHTS and CDR2 is YDEGEE in the germline V gene. The CDR3 covers 14 residues. After removal of 0 bases from V and 5 bases from J, the junction contained 0 bases not matched to a gene. The repertoire was sequenced with immunoSEQ multiplex PCR; TCRdb's copy has only in-frame clones and lacks some. The data contain about 200,000 clones, under 95% of them singletons. This clone was observed a handful of times. The material sequenced was peripheral blood, taken on day 0 of MenACWY control vaccination. The V call is TRBV5-8, the J call TRBJ1-5; 9 nucleotides align to TRBD1. The TCR was taken from an adult in good health. DNA of the CDR3: TGTGCCAGCAGCTTGGGACAGGGGGATCAGCCCCAGCATTTT. It is translated as CASSLGQGDQPQHF.